This T cell receptor beta chain appears in the sequencing data of a study of T cell responses to AZD1222 COVID-19 vaccine. Study outcomes and limitations: Sampling that yielded the repertoires occurred only after the peak T cell response.

With respect to this clone: Its antigen is not known.

Looked up from germline, CDR1 is MDHEN and CDR2 is SYDVKM. Trimming removed 10 bases from V and 0 bases from J, with 12 bases in between. The CDR3 totals 14 residues. The protocol was immunoSEQ multiplex PCR, while the TCRdb copy is restricted to in-frame clones and leaves out a portion. This sample has about 130,000 clones, with roughly 93% found just once. Sequences were derived from peripheral blood, sampled on day 0 of AZD1222 vaccination. The rearrangement joins TRBV28 to TRBJ1-4; the D gene is possibly TRBD1 (5 bases). The TCR originated in an adult in good health. In DNA form, the CDR3 reads TGTGCCATCGATGGGGGGGCAACTAATGAAAAACTGTTTTTT. This codes for CAIDGGATNEKLFF.